These T cell receptor beta chains were read from a single sample in a study of blood T cells in healthy people across ages. TCRdb reprocessed the 5' RACE reads via MiXCR and lists one record per CDR3 protein. The sample yields under 1,100,000 distinct CDR3 sequences, roughly a quarter seen once. The sample was also reused in another study, on T cells of mothers and their children.

Input material: blood. The receptors stem from a girl aged 2-10 years in good health. Both conserved end residues are part of each CDR3. D genes are given only for firm matches. Clone size is stated in some rows and not others, as once, few, many or a class when expanded.

-	few	TRBV28	TRBJ2-7	TGTGCCAGCAGCCTACAGGTCCCCTCCTACGAGCAGTACTTC	CASSLQVPSYEQYF
-	-	TRBV19	TRBJ1-3	TGTGCCAGTAGTCCGTCGTCTGTCCCTGGAAACACCATATATTTT	CASSPSSVPGNTIYF
TRBD1	-	TRBV6-6	TRBJ2-7	TGTGCCAGGGAAACAGGGGGCTCGAACGAGCAGTACTTC	CARETGGSNEQYF
TRBD2	-	TRBV12-3/TRBV12-4	TRBJ2-5	TGTGCCAGCAGTCTTCTGGGACTAGCGGGAGTCCTCAGAGAGACCCAGTACTTC	CASSLLGLAGVLRETQYF
TRBD1	once	TRBV13	TRBJ1-2	TGTGCCAGCAGCCACACCCTACCGACAGGGGGCTATGGCTACACCTTC	CASSHTLPTGGYGYTF
TRBD2	-	TRBV10-2	TRBJ2-5	TGCGCCAGCAGTGATTTTACTAGCGGGGGGTTCGGGACCCAGTACTTC	CASSDFTSGGFGTQYF
-	-	TRBV6-6	TRBJ2-1	TGTGCCAGCAGGGGGCCTGGGAATGAGCAGTTCTTC	CASRGPGNEQFF
TRBD1	-	TRBV10-3	TRBJ1-2	TGTGCCATCAGTGCCTACCCGACAGGGGCTACAGGTGGCTACACCTTC	CAISAYPTGATGGYTF
-	-	TRBV6-2/TRBV6-3	TRBJ2-1	TGTGCCAGCAGTTACCCCGTTGGGGAGCAGTTCTTC	CASSYPVGEQFF
-	-	TRBV7-6	TRBJ2-3	TGTGCCAGCAGCCCCGGCGGGCCTAGGGGACGGGGCACAGATACGCAGTATTTT	CASSPGGPRGRGTDTQYF
-	-	TRBV12-3/TRBV12-4	TRBJ1-2	TGTGCCAGCAGTTTGTGGAGTGACCTACATGGCTACACCTTC	CASSLWSDLHGYTF
-	few	TRBV7-3	TRBJ2-3	TGTGCCAGCAGCCACAACTCAGGAGATACGCAGTATTTT	CASSHNSGDTQYF
TRBD2	few	TRBV5-1	TRBJ2-7	TGCGCCAGCAGAGACCATCCTAGCGGGGATTCCTACGAGCAGTACTTC	CASRDHPSGDSYEQYF
-	many	TRBV7-3	TRBJ2-2	TGTGCCAGCAGCCAGGGGGGCGGGGAGCTGTTTTTT	CASSQGGGELFF
-	once	TRBV4-1	TRBJ2-1	TGCGCCAGCAGCGGGAGCGGAAACAATGAGCAGTTCTTC	CASSGSGNNEQFF
-	-	TRBV6-1	TRBJ1-6	TGTGCCAGCAGTGACGGACGGTCCCCCCTCCACTTT	CASSDGRSPLHF
-	few	TRBV27	TRBJ1-5	TGTGCCAGCAGTTTATCGCGCAATAGCAATCAGCCCCAGCATTTT	CASSLSRNSNQPQHF
-	few	TRBV5-1	TRBJ1-1	TGCGCCAGCACCGACAGCCTATCCGGCACTGAAGCTTTCTTT	CASTDSLSGTEAFF
TRBD2	few	TRBV20-1	TRBJ2-1	TGCAGTGCTAGAGATCAGCGGGAGGGCGGCTATGAGCAGTTCTTC	CSARDQREGGYEQFF
-	-	TRBV20-1	TRBJ1-2	TGCAGTGCTAGAGATAGGGAGAGGGATGGCTACACCTTC	CSARDRERDGYTF
-	-	TRBV3-1	TRBJ2-7	TGTGCCAGCAGCCAAGGGCATACCTACGAGCAGTACTTC	CASSQGHTYEQYF
-	few	TRBV20-1	TRBJ1-2	TGCAGTGCTGGGTGGCTCGCTGGTGGCTACACCTTC	CSAGWLAGGYTF